This T cell receptor beta chain is from a study of human T cells and chemical hapten exposure. Study-level results: Donors' alopecia may make their immune response differ from healthy people's.

TCRdb passed the RACE reads through MiXCR, listing each CDR3 protein once. This table holds fewer than 85,000 distinct CDR3 sequences, 10% to 13% found once. This clonotype was counted many times. No antigen is known for it. The CDR3 length is 13 residues. Trimming took 8 bases from V and 4 from J, leaving 17 bases between them. Germline V lookup: CDR1 SQVTM, CDR2 ANQGSEA. Time point in this sample: patch test 2, 6 weeks after DPC sensitization. Treatment noted: therapeutic diphenylcyclopropenone sensitization with weekly scalp DPC. The receptor comes from a woman aged 30 to 39 with alopecia areata. Some clones in this sample may be carry-over from other donors' samples. The chain is built from TRBV29-1 and TRBJ1-1; D is perhaps TRBD1 (6 bases). The sequenced sample was whole blood, obtained in connection with sensitization to the hapten diphenylcyclopropenone (DPC). CDR3 bases: TGCAGCTCAGAATGGGGGCAAGGCACTGAAGCTTTCTTT. This sequence encodes CSSEWGQGTEAFF. Full variable domain (rest looked up from reference TRBV29-1 and TRBJ1-1): SAVISQKPSRDICQRGTSLTIQCQVDSQVTMMFWYRQQPGQSLTLIATANQGSEATYESGFVIDKFPISRPNLTFSTLTVSNMSPEDSSIYLCSSEWGQGTEAFFGQGTRLTVV.